This TCR beta chain was captured in a study of radiotherapy plus CTLA-4 blockade in lung cancer. The repertoire was sequenced with immunoSEQ multiplex PCR; TCRdb's copy has only in-frame clones and lacks some. This table holds about 31,000 clones, more than 70% found once. Germline CDR1 reads SNHLY; CDR2 reads FYNNEI. Between the trimmed V and J ends, which lost 3 bases and 2 bases, there was a span of 11 bases. There are 15 residues in the CDR3. The TCR sequence derives from a human donor with non-small cell lung cancer whose response to radiotherapy plus ipilimumab could not be evaluated. Here the sequenced sample was peripheral blood, taken from a patient treated with radiotherapy plus ipilimumab. The chain joins TRBV2 to TRBJ2-1; D is possibly TRBD2 (5 bases). The chain's CDR3 is CASSESLAPYNEQFF. In DNA, the CDR3 is TGTGCCAGCAGTGAGAGTCTAGCTCCCTACAATGAGCAGTTCTTC. The variable domain in full, completed from reference TRBV2 and TRBJ2-1, reads EPEVTQTPSHQVTQMGQEVILRCVPISNHLYFYWYRQILGQKVEFLVSFYNNEISEKSEIFDDQFSVERPDGSNFTLKIRSTKLEDSAMYFCASSESLAPYNEQFFGPGTRLTVL.